A single sample gave rise to the 3 T cell receptor beta chains below, sequenced in a study of cytomegalovirus exposure and HLA in healthy donors. This PCR relied on a set of 60 Vbeta primers and 13 Jbeta primers. TCRdb's table, derived via immunoSEQ multiplex PCR, lists solely in-frame clones and lacks some. The sample shows some 88,000 clones, over 55% of them seen only once. The sequencing input was PBMCs. The receptors shown here come from a woman aged 18-30 years in good health and CMV-seropositive.

A few counts support this clone. The V gene is TRBV5-1, the J gene TRBJ2-7; 7 nucleotides line up with TRBD2. The germline V gene has CDR1 SGHRS and CDR2 YFSETQ. CDR3 length: 16 residues. The V gene end was trimmed by 0 bases and the J gene end by 4 bases; junction bases not matched to a gene: 10. The CDR3 sequence is CASSLAAGAQGYEQYF. CDR3 in DNA: TGCGCCAGCAGCTTGGCGGCGGGAGCCCAGGGTTACGAGCAGTACTTC. The full variable domain, rest sourced from reference TRBV5-1 and TRBJ2-7, is KAGVTQTPRYLIKTRGQQVTLSCSPISGHRSVSWYQQTPGQGLQFLFEYFSETQRNKGNFPGRFSGRQFSNSRSEMNVSTLELGDSALYLCASSLAAGAQGYEQYFGPGTRLTVT.

V is TRBV5-4 and J is TRBJ1-2, with D possibly matching TRBD1 (5 bases). The CDR3 extends over 14 amino acids. Trimming removed 4 bases at V and 7 bases at J, with 17 bases between. Germline-derived CDR1 and CDR2 are SGHNT and YYREEE (reference sequence). The CDR3 protein is CASSPETAPRGYTF. The CDR3 coding sequence is TGTGCCAGCAGCCCAGAGACAGCTCCCCGTGGCTACACCTTC. The full variable domain, its missing parts supplied by reference TRBV5-4 and TRBJ1-2, is ETGVTQSPTHLIKTRGQQVTLRCSSQSGHNTVSWYQQALGQGPQFIFQYYREEENGRGNFPPRFSGLQFPNYSSELNVNALELDDSALYLCASSPETAPRGYTFGSGTRLTVV.

This clone was picked up one time. The rearrangement uses TRBV2 and TRBJ2-3; D is possibly TRBD1 (6 bases). This CDR3 spans 15 amino acids. The V gene's germline CDR1 is SNHLY and CDR2 FYNNEI. V lost 6 bases, J lost 0 bases, and 13 bases lay in between. CDR3: CASRGDIASTDTQYF. CDR3 bases: TGTGCCAGCAGGGGGGACATAGCTAGCACAGATACGCAGTATTTT.